A single sample is the source of the 21 T cell receptor beta chains below, sequenced in a study of CD8 T cells in ankylosing spondylitis. Findings and limits, study-wide: Among TCR beta sequences, a motif of eight highly homologous variants appeared characteristic of ankylosing spondylitis blood.

A single record per CDR3 protein comes from TCRdb applying MiXCR to the 5' RACE reads. Of a few hundred thousand distinct CDR3 sequences in the sample, roughly 12% are singletons; the top ten hold 6.5% to 7%. For these receptors, no antigen is known. Material: blood, either unsorted or a sorted T cell fraction (not recorded which). The receptors stem from a male donor with ankylosing spondylitis.

Only a few counts were recorded for this clonotype. The genes are TRBV3-1 and TRBJ2-7; 7 nucleotides agree with TRBD2. The CDR3 is 15 amino acids. The germline gives CDR1 LGHDT, CDR2 YNNKEL (reference sequence). V was clipped by 1 base and J by 2 bases; unmatched bases: 5. CDR3: CASSQGLAPTYEQYF. The CDR3 region has the DNA TGTGCCAGCAGCCAAGGACTAGCCCCGACCTACGAGCAGTACTTC.

Details on this clonotype: The junction shows a germline mismatch at one end, possibly a read error. This rearrangement joins TRBV9 to TRBJ2-4; D is possibly TRBD1 (6 bases). The length of the CDR3 is 20 residues. Germline lookup yields CDR1 SGDLS and CDR2 YYNGEE. CDR3 DNA sequence: TGTGCCAGCAGCGTCCGCCTCAGGTGGGGAGTAGGGGGAGCCAAAAACACTCAGTACTTC. It specifies CASSVRLRWGVGGAKNTQYF.

This clonotype was counted a few times. This chain connects TRBV7-8 to TRBJ2-1; D uncertain. CDR3 length: 14 residues. Between the trimmed V and J ends, which lost 4 bases and 2 bases, there was a span of 9 bases. CDR1 and CDR2 from the germline V gene are SGHVS and FQNEAQ. DNA for the CDR3: TGTGCCAGCAGCTCAGGCGTCGCCTACAATGAGCAGTTCTTC. Its protein is CASSSGVAYNEQFF. Combining the CDR3 with reference TRBV7-8 and TRBJ2-1 gives the whole variable domain GAGVSQSPRYKVAKRGQDVALRCDPISGHVSLFWYQQALGQGPEFLTYFQNEAQLDKSGLPSDRFFAERPEGSVSTLKIQRTQQEDSAVYLCASSSGVAYNEQFFGPGTRLTVL.

The chain carries TRBV15 and TRBJ2-7, with TRBD2 identical over 10 bases. CDR3 size: 18 residues. In germline, CDR1 is LNHNV, CDR2 YYDKDF (reference sequence). The ends lost 5 bases at V and 3 bases at J; junction bases unmatched: 16. The CDR3 reads CATSGLYGLAETGYEQYF. The CDR3 DNA is TGTGCCACCAGCGGACTCTACGGACTAGCGGAGACCGGCTACGAGCAGTACTTC.

The table lists this clonotype with a few counts. The gene calls are TRBV5-1 and TRBJ2-1, with D perhaps matching TRBD2 (5 bases). Germline V gene data show CDR1 as SGHRS and CDR2 as YFSETQ. CDR3 length: 12 amino acids. V was trimmed by 3 bases and J by 7 bases, leaving 8 bases between them. The CDR3 bases are TGCGCCAGCAGCTCCACGGGGAATGAGCAGTTCTTC. It codes for CASSSTGNEQFF.

This clonotype has a handful of counts. The rearrangement links TRBV6-2 or TRBV6-3 to TRBJ2-1; TRBD2 matches at 14 bases. CDR1 is MNHEY and CDR2 is SVGEGT in the germline V gene. The V segment lost 7 bases and the J segment 3 bases; nucleotides outside the gene matches: 8. CDR3 length: 17 amino acids. Written as DNA, the CDR3 is TGTGCCAGCACCAAGACTAGCGGGAGGGCCGGCTACAATGAGCAGTTCTTC. This translates into CASTKTSGRAGYNEQFF.

The rearrangement joins TRBV6-5 to TRBJ2-1; perhaps TRBD2 as D (5 bases). The CDR3 has 17 residues. Germline V CDR1 and CDR2: MNHEY, SVGAGI. Trimming removed 3 bases from V and 2 bases from J, with 17 bases in between. CDR3 sequence: CASSYSRVGITYNEQFF. The CDR3 region has the DNA TGTGCCAGCAGTTATTCGAGGGTGGGGATAACCTACAATGAGCAGTTCTTC.

CDR3 sequence reads: CSVEQQARGAAFF. CDR3 in DNA: TGCAGCGTTGAACAGCAGGCAAGGGGAGCAGCTTTCTTT. This chain joins TRBV29-1 and TRBJ1-1; possible D gene TRBD1, 5 bases. The CDR3 is 13 amino acids. Trimming shortened V by 2 bases and J by 10 bases, and 17 bases separated the two germline ends. Germline-derived CDR1 and CDR2 are SQVTM and ANQGSEA.

There are a few counts of this clonotype. The J gene is TRBJ2-3, the V gene TRBV5-1, with 10 bases that match TRBD1. The germline V gene has CDR1 SGHRS and CDR2 YFSETQ. There are 18 residues in the CDR3. Trimming took 4 bases from V and 1 from J; bases not matched to a gene: 12. In DNA, the CDR3 is TGCGCCAGCAGCCTTCCCGGGACAGGGGTAGGACGCACAGATACGCAGTATTTT. As protein: CASSLPGTGVGRTDTQYF.

This clonotype has more than one count but fewer than ten. The V gene is TRBV7-9, the J gene TRBJ1-1, with 9 bases aligning to TRBD1. The CDR3 is 14 amino acids. CDR1 SEHNR and CDR2 FQNEAQ come from the germline V gene (reference sequence). J was trimmed by 8 bases and V by 3 bases; bases with no gene match: 7. The CDR3 DNA follows: TGTGCCAGCAGCTTCGACGACAGGGGGAGGGAAGCTTTCTTT. It yields the protein CASSFDDRGREAFF.

The V and J genes are TRBV10-1 and TRBJ2-3; D not resolved. The germline V gene has CDR1 WNHNN and CDR2 SYGVQD (reference sequence). V was clipped by 5 bases and J by 4 bases, with 10 bases between them. The CDR3 is 13 amino acids. CDR3 sequence (DNA): TGCGCCAGCAGTCAACCGGGTCCAGATACGCAGTATTTT. It encodes CASSQPGPDTQYF.

This clonotype was recorded a few times. V is TRBV6-1 and J is TRBJ2-2; D is uncertain. Between the trimmed V and J ends, which lost 6 bases and 8 bases, there was a span of 4 bases. The CDR3 extends over 10 amino acids. Germline lookup yields CDR1 MNHNS and CDR2 SASEGT. The CDR3 DNA is TGTGCCAGCAGGCAGGGGGAGCTGTTTTTT. Translated: CASRQGELFF.

At least ten counts were recorded for this clonotype. The chain combines TRBV5-5 with TRBJ1-2; 11 nucleotides match TRBD1. The CDR3 consists of 14 residues. The V gene's germline CDR1 is SGHKS and CDR2 YYEKEE (reference sequence). V gave up 0 bases and J gave up 6 bases; unmatched junction bases: 1. CDR3 region: CASSLEDRGHGYTF. The CDR3 DNA reads as TGTGCCAGCAGCTTGGAGGACAGGGGGCATGGCTACACCTTC.

This rearrangement joins TRBV20-1 to TRBJ2-5; 7 bases align to TRBD2. Trimming cost V 3 bases and J 4 bases; bases outside gene matches: 14. The CDR3 is 16 residues long. Germline-derived CDR1 and CDR2 are DFQATT and SNEGSKA (reference sequence). The CDR3 loop is CSARAPGGSGIETQYF. The CDR3 nucleotides read TGCAGTGCTAGGGCCCCAGGCGGGAGCGGCATAGAGACCCAGTACTTC.

The chain combines TRBV5-1 with TRBJ2-5; D ambiguous. Germline V gene lookup returns CDR1 SGHRS and CDR2 YFSETQ. V dropped 1 base and J dropped 1 base, with 8 bases sitting between them. The length of the CDR3 is 14 residues. The CDR3 bases are TGCGCCAGCAGCTTGTACGGCGGCCAAGAGACCCAGTACTTC. This encodes CASSLYGGQETQYF.

This clonotype was seen more than once but under ten times. The V gene is TRBV20-1, the J gene TRBJ1-1, with D maybe TRBD1 (6 bases). This CDR3 contains 13 residues. V lost 0 bases to trimming and J lost 4 bases, with 9 bases between them. The germline CDR1 and CDR2 sequences are DFQATT and SNEGSKA (reference sequence). DNA for the CDR3: TGCAGTGCTAGAGATAGGGGGGGCACTGAAGCTTTCTTT. Protein sequence: CSARDRGGTEAFF.

This clonotype was observed a few times. The CDR3 reads CSASTGSTPLHF. The CDR3 DNA reads TGCAGTGCTAGTACAGGCTCAACACCCCTCCACTTT. This sequence joins TRBV20-1 and TRBJ1-6; D is possibly TRBD1 (5 bases). V shed 3 bases and J shed 11 bases, with 11 bases lying between them. CDR1 DFQATT and CDR2 SNEGSKA come from the germline V gene (reference sequence). CDR3 length: 12 residues.

The CDR3 reads CASMTAGNTIYF. Here the CDR3 DNA reads TGTGCCAGCATGACAGCTGGAAACACCATATATTTT. V usage is TRBV6-6 and J usage is TRBJ1-3; tentative D call: TRBD1 (5 bases). The length of the CDR3 is 12 residues. Germline V gene lookup returns CDR1 MNHNY and CDR2 SVGAGI (reference sequence). V was pared by 7 bases and J by 2 bases, with 6 bases between.

This clonotype was seen only a few times. The V call is TRBV2, the J call TRBJ1-4; TRBD1 matches at 9 bases. The V gene's germline CDR1 is SNHLY and CDR2 FYNNEI. This CDR3 comprises 17 residues. With 6 bases clipped from V and 0 bases from J, the junction kept 8 bases outside the gene matches. The CDR3 loop reads CASSHGTGLATNEKLFF. The CDR3 bases are TGTGCCAGCAGCCATGGGACAGGGTTAGCAACTAATGAAAAACTGTTTTTT. Combining the CDR3 with reference TRBV2 and TRBJ1-4 gives the whole variable domain EPEVTQTPSHQVTQMGQEVILRCVPISNHLYFYWYRQILGQKVEFLVSFYNNEISEKSEIFDDQFSVERPDGSNFTLKIRSTKLEDSAMYFCASSHGTGLATNEKLFFGSGTQLSVL.

The V call is TRBV9, the J call TRBJ2-7, with 9 bases matching TRBD1. J was trimmed by 6 bases and V by 0 bases; bases with no gene match: 1. Germline V gives CDR1 SGDLS, CDR2 YYNGEE. There are 13 residues in the CDR3. CDR3 nucleotides: TGTGCCAGCAGCGTAGGACAGGGGGGCGAGCAGTACTTC. Translating gives CASSVGQGGEQYF.

This clonotype was recorded a few times. This chain joins TRBV2 and TRBJ1-2; no clear D gene. The germline V gene has CDR1 SNHLY and CDR2 FYNNEI. The ends were cut back, 7 bases at V and 7 bases at J, with 13 bases in the middle. This CDR3 is built from 12 residues. The CDR3 protein is CASIGQNRGYTF. Here the CDR3 DNA reads TGTGCCAGCATAGGGCAGAACCGTGGCTACACCTTC.